Listed below are T cell receptor beta chains from one sample, sequenced in a study of molecular identifiers for immune sequencing clone quantification. In TCRdb, the PCR reads were re-called with MiXCR into one record per CDR3 protein. The table has approximately 670,000 distinct CDR3 sequences, about 20% seen once. Sequencing was performed on naive CD8+ T cells from blood, with Jurkat cell RNA spiked in. All receptors come from a human donor in good health. Some libraries in this study had Jurkat cell RNA spiked in. The CDR3 runs from the conserved cysteine through the conserved F or W. Size tells how often a clone was seen (once, few, many) or the class of an expanded clone, and some rows leave it out.

cdr3_aa: CASSLGASQANEQFF; clone_size: many; v_call: TRBV11-2; cdr3_length: 15; j_call: TRBJ2-1
cdr3_aa: CASSQDFGVENSPLHF; clone_size: few; v_call: TRBV14; cdr3_length: 16; j_call: TRBJ1-6
cdr3_aa: CASKPSRTSHREELFF; clone_size: .; v_call: TRBV6-5; cdr3_length: 16; j_call: TRBJ2-2
cdr3_aa: CASSKPQGTGELFF; clone_size: many; v_call: TRBV12-3/TRBV12-4; cdr3_length: 14; j_call: TRBJ2-2
cdr3_aa: CASEGGGQPQHF; clone_size: many; v_call: TRBV19; cdr3_length: 12; j_call: TRBJ1-5
cdr3_aa: CATSDPGEGPGELFF; clone_size: .; v_call: TRBV24-1; cdr3_length: 15; j_call: TRBJ2-2
cdr3_aa: CAWSAETSGRGWAQYF; clone_size: many; v_call: TRBV30; cdr3_length: 16; j_call: TRBJ2-3
cdr3_aa: CASSKSGANNEQFF; clone_size: .; v_call: TRBV7-8; cdr3_length: 14; j_call: TRBJ2-1
cdr3_aa: CASSDGIVSSPLHF; clone_size: .; v_call: TRBV2; cdr3_length: 14; j_call: TRBJ1-6
cdr3_aa: CASSLPPGSTDTQYF; clone_size: .; v_call: TRBV12-3/TRBV12-4; cdr3_length: 15; j_call: TRBJ2-3
cdr3_aa: CASSGEATVLHEAFF; clone_size: few; v_call: TRBV7-9; cdr3_length: 15; j_call: TRBJ1-1
cdr3_aa: CAWSVGGGYEQYF; clone_size: many; v_call: TRBV30; cdr3_length: 13; j_call: TRBJ2-7
cdr3_aa: CSATETSGFSYEQYF; clone_size: many; v_call: TRBV20-1; cdr3_length: 15; j_call: TRBJ2-7
cdr3_aa: CASLKRETTGELFF; clone_size: few; v_call: TRBV21-1; cdr3_length: 14; j_call: TRBJ2-2
cdr3_aa: CASSMDSFYEQYF; clone_size: .; v_call: TRBV19; cdr3_length: 13; j_call: TRBJ2-7
cdr3_aa: CASSQTTRNTGELFF; clone_size: many; v_call: TRBV14; cdr3_length: 15; j_call: TRBJ2-2
cdr3_aa: CASSSDRVYSNQPQHF; clone_size: many; v_call: TRBV7-9; cdr3_length: 16; j_call: TRBJ1-5
cdr3_aa: CASSFLGDEQYF; clone_size: .; v_call: TRBV12-3/TRBV12-4; cdr3_length: 12; j_call: TRBJ2-7
cdr3_aa: CASSQVSGVEDTQYF; clone_size: many; v_call: TRBV14; cdr3_length: 15; j_call: TRBJ2-3
cdr3_aa: CASSQDRGVRYEQFF; clone_size: .; v_call: TRBV4-1; cdr3_length: 15; j_call: TRBJ2-1
cdr3_aa: CASSEGRGMATGAFF; clone_size: .; v_call: TRBV2; cdr3_length: 15; j_call: TRBJ1-1
cdr3_aa: CATSPGGTDTEAFF; clone_size: .; v_call: TRBV5-3; cdr3_length: 14; j_call: TRBJ1-1
cdr3_aa: CASSLWNSGGIYQETQYF; clone_size: many; v_call: TRBV12-3/TRBV12-4; cdr3_length: 18; j_call: TRBJ2-5
cdr3_aa: CASSLPRELNTEAFF; clone_size: .; v_call: TRBV7-9; cdr3_length: 15; j_call: TRBJ1-1
cdr3_aa: CSVVTAYGYTF; clone_size: many; v_call: TRBV29-1; cdr3_length: 11; j_call: TRBJ1-2
cdr3_aa: CASSQDRRGAYEQYF; clone_size: many; v_call: TRBV4-3; cdr3_length: 15; j_call: TRBJ2-7
cdr3_aa: CASSTGTGQGETQYF; clone_size: many; v_call: TRBV6-5; cdr3_length: 15; j_call: TRBJ2-5
cdr3_aa: CSARDFPPARAEETQYF; clone_size: many; v_call: TRBV20-1; cdr3_length: 17; j_call: TRBJ2-5
cdr3_aa: CASSIGITSTDTQYF; clone_size: few; v_call: TRBV19; cdr3_length: 15; j_call: TRBJ2-3
cdr3_aa: CASSQHRDRGGTDTQYF; clone_size: few; v_call: TRBV7-8; cdr3_length: 17; j_call: TRBJ2-3
cdr3_aa: CASSLVAGGSSYNEQFF; clone_size: many; v_call: TRBV7-2; cdr3_length: 17; j_call: TRBJ2-1
cdr3_aa: CAGSSGHRPYEQYF; clone_size: .; v_call: TRBV27; cdr3_length: 14; j_call: TRBJ2-7
cdr3_aa: CASNPTTGVNSPLHF; clone_size: .; v_call: TRBV4-1; cdr3_length: 15; j_call: TRBJ1-6
cdr3_aa: CASSQGLDSAPYEQYF; clone_size: .; v_call: TRBV4-1; cdr3_length: 16; j_call: TRBJ2-7
cdr3_aa: CASSPMRGLAGSGQFF; clone_size: many; v_call: TRBV12-3/TRBV12-4; cdr3_length: 16; j_call: TRBJ2-1
cdr3_aa: CASSAEGEQYF; clone_size: .; v_call: TRBV12-3/TRBV12-4; cdr3_length: 11; j_call: TRBJ2-7
cdr3_aa: CASSQENTGGLFF; clone_size: .; v_call: TRBV4-2; cdr3_length: 13; j_call: TRBJ2-2
cdr3_aa: CASSLSGDMLNEQFF; clone_size: many; v_call: TRBV28; cdr3_length: 15; j_call: TRBJ2-1
cdr3_aa: CASSPAYPGVRETQYF; clone_size: many; v_call: TRBV18; cdr3_length: 16; j_call: TRBJ2-5
cdr3_aa: CASSQGLTGGYYEQYF; clone_size: .; v_call: TRBV3-1; cdr3_length: 16; j_call: TRBJ2-7
cdr3_aa: CASSQDFPSGNTGELFF; clone_size: many; v_call: TRBV4-2; cdr3_length: 17; j_call: TRBJ2-2
cdr3_aa: CSAPTSGGLDEQFF; clone_size: few; v_call: TRBV20-1; cdr3_length: 14; j_call: TRBJ2-1
cdr3_aa: CASSLAIQPQHF; clone_size: many; v_call: TRBV7-9; cdr3_length: 12; j_call: TRBJ1-5
cdr3_aa: CASSLSSLQGSRWPQHF; clone_size: .; v_call: TRBV27; cdr3_length: 17; j_call: TRBJ1-5
cdr3_aa: CASSGRHYEQYF; clone_size: .; v_call: TRBV28; cdr3_length: 12; j_call: TRBJ2-7
cdr3_aa: CASSFGYMTEAFF; clone_size: few; v_call: TRBV27; cdr3_length: 13; j_call: TRBJ1-1
cdr3_aa: CASSVSGGHDDTEAFF; clone_size: .; v_call: TRBV9; cdr3_length: 16; j_call: TRBJ1-1
cdr3_aa: CASSGQGIYYGYTF; clone_size: many; v_call: TRBV6-5; cdr3_length: 14; j_call: TRBJ1-2
cdr3_aa: CATARSGANVLTF; clone_size: many; v_call: TRBV2; cdr3_length: 13; j_call: TRBJ2-6
cdr3_aa: CAISVGTENTEAFF; clone_size: many; v_call: TRBV10-3; cdr3_length: 14; j_call: TRBJ1-1
cdr3_aa: CARRRNNQETQYF; clone_size: many; v_call: TRBV19; cdr3_length: 13; j_call: TRBJ2-5
cdr3_aa: CAISPDGIMNTEAFF; clone_size: many; v_call: TRBV10-3; cdr3_length: 15; j_call: TRBJ1-1
cdr3_aa: CSATDRWQTYEQYF; clone_size: .; v_call: TRBV20-1; cdr3_length: 14; j_call: TRBJ2-7